The 18 T cell receptor beta chains listed next were all sequenced from one sample in a study of T cell responses to AZD1222 COVID-19 vaccine. Repertoires were generated with immunoSEQ multiplex PCR, while TCRdb's copy carries only in-frame clones and drops some. Of about 130,000 clones in the sample, around 90% were seen once. The sequencing here drew on peripheral blood, taken on day 0 of AZD1222 vaccination. Receptors were obtained from an adult in good health.

The rearrangement links TRBV6-5 to TRBJ2-7; possible D gene TRBD1, 5 bases. Germline V gene data show CDR1 as MNHEY and CDR2 as SVGAGI. Trimming took off 8 bases at V and 7 bases at J, with 18 bases between the two ends. This CDR3 contains 13 residues. The CDR3 spells CASSGQGIGEQYF. Here the CDR3 DNA reads TGTGCCAGCTCCGGCCAGGGAATAGGGGAGCAGTACTTC.

This clone was seen just once. This chain joins TRBV7-3 and TRBJ2-1; perhaps TRBD1 as D (6 bases). Trimming pared 4 bases from V and 2 bases from J, leaving 9 bases between. The CDR3 runs 14 residues. Germline V gene lookup returns CDR1 SGHTA and CDR2 FQGTGA. CDR3 DNA: TGTGCCAGCAGCTCCTCAGGGGCCTACAATGAGCAGTTCTTC. This sequence encodes CASSSSGAYNEQFF.

Here the CDR3 DNA reads TGCGCCAGCAGCCAAGGCCCAGGGAGAAGCTCCTACGAGCAGTACTTC. Translation: CASSQGPGRSSYEQYF. The chain links TRBV4-1 to TRBJ2-7; either TRBD1 or TRBD2 may fit D (5 bases each). CDR1 and CDR2 from the germline V gene are MGHRA and YSYEKL. V lost 1 base and J 0 bases, leaving 13 bases between the germline ends. The CDR3 is made up of 16 amino acids.

This chain connects TRBV19 to TRBJ2-1, with 8 bases that match TRBD2. CDR1 and CDR2 (germline): LNHDA, SQIVND (reference sequence). Unmatched junction bases numbered 7, after V lost 4 bases and J lost 8 bases. The CDR3 is 14 amino acids. The chain's CDR3 is CASSNLGLVDEQFF. In DNA form, the CDR3 reads TGTGCCAGTAGTAATTTGGGACTAGTGGATGAGCAGTTCTTC.

V gene TRBV27 combines with J gene TRBJ1-6; no definite D call. The CDR3 sequence is 12 residues long. V shed 3 bases and J shed 7 bases, with 4 bases lying between them. Germline V gives CDR1 MNHEY, CDR2 SMNVEV (reference sequence). Here the CDR3 DNA reads TGTGCCAGCAGTTTTAGGAATTCACCCCTCCACTTT. This codes for CASSFRNSPLHF.

The rearrangement joins TRBV4-3 to TRBJ2-1, with 14 bases matching TRBD2. This CDR3 is built from 17 residues. Per germline, CDR1 LGHNA and CDR2 YSLEER. The V gene end was trimmed by 1 base and the J gene end by 6 bases; junction bases not matched to a gene: 5. The CDR3 here is CASSQGLAGGRGNEQFF. CDR3 coding DNA: TGCGCCAGCAGCCAAGGACTAGCGGGAGGGCGTGGCAATGAGCAGTTCTTC.

The rearrangement uses TRBV2 and TRBJ2-6, with D possibly TRBD2 on 5 matching bases. Looked up from germline, CDR1 is SNHLY and CDR2 is FYNNEI. V lost 2 bases and J 9 bases, leaving 11 bases between the germline ends. The CDR3 extends over 14 amino acids. CDR3: CASSELAGLNVLTF. The CDR3 region has the DNA TGTGCCAGCAGTGAACTAGCCGGGCTCAACGTCCTGACTTTC.

The V gene is TRBV7-2, the J gene TRBJ2-7, with D unresolved. CDR3 length: 15 amino acids. Looked up from germline, CDR1 is SGHTA and CDR2 is FQGNSA. Trimming took 3 bases from V and 6 from J, leaving 18 bases between them. CDR3 coding DNA: TGTGCCAGCAGCTTCACGCCGTCTCATTCGATCGAGCAGTACTTC. It specifies CASSFTPSHSIEQYF.

The chain recombines TRBV19 with TRBJ1-4; the D gene is possibly TRBD1 (6 bases). Between the trimmed V and J ends, which lost 5 bases and 4 bases, there was a span of 8 bases. This CDR3 comprises 13 residues. Germline CDR1 is LNHDA and CDR2 is SQIVND (reference sequence). CDR3 sequence reads: CASSGQYNEKLFF. The CDR3, as DNA: TGTGCCAGTAGTGGACAGTATAATGAAAAACTGTTTTTT. Full variable domain (remainder filled in from reference TRBV19 and TRBJ1-4): DGGITQSPKYLFRKEGQNVTLSCEQNLNHDAMYWYRQDPGQGLRLIYYSQIVNDFQKGDIAEGYSVSREKKESFPLTVTSAQKNPTAFYLCASSGQYNEKLFFGSGTQLSVL.

The genes are TRBV11-2 and TRBJ2-3, with TRBD2 matching over 9 bases. CDR1 and CDR2 from the germline V gene are SGHAT and FQNNGV. The CDR3 has 15 amino acids. V trimming: 0 bases; J trimming: 7 bases; junction bases outside the gene matches: 5. Here the CDR3 DNA reads TGTGCCAGCAGCTTAGATGCGGGAGGGCCAAATACGCAGTATTTT. Protein product: CASSLDAGGPNTQYF.

The genes are TRBV10-3 and TRBJ1-3, with D perhaps matching TRBD1 (6 bases). Per germline, CDR1 ENHRY and CDR2 SYGVKD. The CDR3 totals 16 residues. Between the trimmed V and J ends, which lost 2 bases and 4 bases, there was a span of 15 bases. CDR3 coding DNA: TGTGCCATCAGTGAGGGACAGCCGCTGGGGGGAAACACCATATATTTT. This encodes CAISEGQPLGGNTIYF.

The chain is built from TRBV6-1 and TRBJ2-7; D is possibly TRBD1 or TRBD2 (5 bases each). This CDR3 spans 16 amino acids. Germline CDR1 MNHNS, CDR2 SASEGT. Trimming stripped 2 bases from V and 0 bases from J, with 14 bases between. The CDR3 region is CASSEFRGGSSYEQYF. The CDR3, as DNA: TGTGCCAGCAGTGAATTCCGTGGGGGAAGCTCCTACGAGCAGTACTTC.

This chain joins TRBV7-9 and TRBJ1-2, with 9 bases that match TRBD1. V gave up 4 bases and J gave up 5 bases; unmatched junction bases: 11. Germline-derived CDR1 and CDR2 are SEHNR and FQNEAQ (reference sequence). This CDR3 contains 16 residues. The CDR3 protein is CASSSNLGQGKYGYTF. Here the CDR3 DNA reads TGTGCCAGCAGCTCTAACCTGGGACAGGGAAAATATGGCTACACCTTC.

The CDR3 bases are TGTGCCAGTATCCGGGTAGCGGGAGGGCCGCGGGAGCTGTTTTTT. It yields the protein CASIRVAGGPRELFF. This chain connects TRBV19 to TRBJ2-2, with 11 bases aligning to TRBD2. CDR3 length: 15 residues. CDR1 and CDR2 from the germline V gene are LNHDA and SQIVND (reference sequence). V dropped 7 bases and J dropped 9; count of bases not matched to a gene: 10.

The V and J genes are TRBV6-5 and TRBJ2-7, with D perhaps TRBD2 (7 bases). From germline, CDR1 is MNHEY and CDR2 SVGAGI. V was cut by 2 bases and J by 4 bases, with 12 bases left in between. The CDR3 runs 14 residues. In DNA form, the CDR3 reads TGTGCCAGCAGTTACGTCGGGGGGCTATACGAGCAGTACTTC. This sequence encodes CASSYVGGLYEQYF.

The chain is built from TRBV7-2 and TRBJ2-7; D remains ambiguous. Per germline, CDR1 SGHTA and CDR2 FQGNSA. V dropped 2 bases and J dropped 5 bases, with 16 bases sitting between them. The CDR3 has 15 amino acids. This chain's CDR3 is CASSLMLTLSNEQYF. DNA for the CDR3: TGTGCCAGCAGCTTAATGTTGACTCTAAGTAACGAGCAGTACTTC.

This chain joins TRBV9 and TRBJ2-1; D is ambiguous. From germline, CDR1 is SGDLS and CDR2 YYNGEE. The length of the CDR3 is 11 residues. V gave up 0 bases and J gave up 7 bases, with 2 bases separating them. The CDR3 nucleotides are TGTGCCAGCAGCGTAGATAATGAGCAGTTCTTC. It codes for CASSVDNEQFF.

This clone was counted once. V gene TRBV13 combines with J gene TRBJ2-7; 8 positions match TRBD2. Germline V gene data show CDR1 as PRHDT and CDR2 as FYEKMQ (reference sequence). The J segment lost 5 bases and the V segment lost 3 bases, leaving 12 bases of the junction unmatched. This CDR3 is 16 amino acids long. The CDR3 DNA sequence: TGTGCCAGCAGCTTCATAGCGGGACGGAACTCTGACGAGCAGTACTTC. It translates to CASSFIAGRNSDEQYF.